The 14 T cell receptor beta chains given below trace back to one sample, sequenced in a study of beta chain features in type 1 diabetes. Antigens of these TCRs are unknown. Of the isolated RNA, all was reverse transcribed, and so the sequenced material was expressed TCRB transcripts. This table comes from immunoSEQ multiplex PCR, and its TCRdb copy is limited to in-frame clones, with some not included. The sample has under 200,000 clones, 8% to 9.5% seen once. The study's findings and limits: The study found moderately but significantly shorter TCRB CDR3s in all four CD4+ subsets of Type 1 diabetes patients.

Input material: central memory CD4+ T cells from blood. These receptors were collected from a young woman with type 1 diabetes.

This clone showed up just a few times. J is TRBJ1-6 and V is TRBV6-5; TRBD1 agrees at 8 bases. Germline V CDR1 and CDR2: MNHEY, SVGAGI. The CDR3 is made up of 14 amino acids. V gave up 2 bases and J gave up 9 bases; unmatched junction bases: 3. The CDR3 DNA is TGTGCCAGCAGTTACGACAGGGGCTCTTCACCCCTCCACTTT. Its translation is CASSYDRGSSPLHF.

This clone has more than one count but fewer than ten. This chain uses TRBV25-1 with TRBJ1-4; TRBD1 matches 9 bases. The CDR3 totals 14 residues. Per the germline V gene, CDR1 is MGHDK and CDR2 is SYGVNS. With 7 bases clipped from V and 8 bases from J, the junction kept 8 bases outside the gene matches. The CDR3 sequence is CASTEGTGHEKLFF. As DNA, the CDR3 is TGTGCCAGCACCGAGGGGACAGGGCACGAAAAACTGTTTTTT.

This clone showed up many times. The chain joins TRBV5-6 to TRBJ2-1; 8 bases map to TRBD2. V trimming: 0 bases; J trimming: 6 bases; junction bases outside the gene matches: 2. CDR1 is SGHDT, CDR2 YYEEEE, per germline. The length of the CDR3 is 14 residues. The CDR3 DNA reads TGTGCCAGCAGCTTGGCTGGGACTAGCAATGAGCAGTTCTTC. Protein product: CASSLAGTSNEQFF.

This clone was detected once. This chain uses TRBV19 with TRBJ2-3; TRBD2 agrees at 9 bases. Germline CDR1 and CDR2: LNHDA and SQIVND (reference sequence). V dropped 6 bases and J dropped 2; count of bases not matched to a gene: 9. This CDR3 contains 16 residues. The CDR3 sequence: CASRGNSGRFTDTQYF. CDR3 sequence (DNA): TGTGCCAGTAGGGGTAACAGCGGGAGGTTCACAGATACGCAGTATTTT.

This clone was observed many times. V gene TRBV10-3 combines with J gene TRBJ2-1, with 7 bases fitting TRBD2. The V gene end was trimmed by 10 bases and the J gene end by 7 bases; junction bases not matched to a gene: 10. The CDR3 is made up of 13 amino acids. Germline values: CDR1 ENHRY, CDR2 SYGVKD. The DNA of the CDR3 is TGTGCCACCACGGGACTATCTTCTAATGAGCAGTTCTTC. It encodes CATTGLSSNEQFF.

The chain recombines TRBV5-1 with TRBJ2-2; 7 bases map to TRBD2. Trimming took 4 bases from V and 0 from J; bases not matched to a gene: 6. Germline CDR1 reads SGHRS; CDR2 reads YFSETQ. The CDR3 is 16 amino acids. CDR3 amino acids: CASSPVGGTNTGELFF. Here the CDR3 DNA reads TGCGCCAGCAGCCCCGTCGGGGGGACGAACACCGGGGAGCTGTTTTTT. Combining the CDR3 with reference TRBV5-1 and TRBJ2-2 gives the whole variable domain KAGVTQTPRYLIKTRGQQVTLSCSPISGHRSVSWYQQTPGQGLQFLFEYFSETQRNKGNFPGRFSGRQFSNSRSEMNVSTLELGDSALYLCASSPVGGTNTGELFFGEGSRLTVL.

This clone was counted between two and nine times. The gene calls are TRBV6-5 and TRBJ2-3, with a possible D match to TRBD2 (7 bases). Trimming took 0 bases from V and 6 from J, leaving 16 bases between them. In germline, CDR1 is MNHEY, CDR2 SVGAGI. The CDR3 has 16 residues. CDR3 nucleotide sequence: TGTGCCAGCAGTTACTCCCGTGGGGGGGGCCTGGATACGCAGTATTTT. Residues: CASSYSRGGGLDTQYF.

The sample holds a few counts of this clone. Written as DNA, the CDR3 is TGTGCCAGCAGTAGGGACACGAACACTGAAGCTTTCTTT. This codes for CASSRDTNTEAFF. This chain uses TRBV2 with TRBJ1-1, with D perhaps matching TRBD1 (6 bases). The V gene lost 5 bases and the J gene lost 1 base, with 8 bases spanning the gap. CDR3 size: 13 residues. Per germline, CDR1 SNHLY and CDR2 FYNNEI.

This clone has just a few counts. The same CDR3 also results from other DNA sequences found in this sample. V gene TRBV7-2 combines with J gene TRBJ2-4; possible D gene TRBD2, 5 bases. Trimming cost V 1 base and J 1 base, with 17 bases left between them. This CDR3 contains 18 residues. Germline V gives CDR1 SGHTA, CDR2 FQGNSA. The CDR3 reads CASSLDQGGSVAKNIQYF. In DNA form, the CDR3 reads TGTGCCAGCAGCTTAGATCAAGGTGGGAGCGTTGCCAAAAACATTCAGTACTTC.

The gene calls are TRBV9 and TRBJ2-1; weak D call: TRBD2 (5 bases). This CDR3 spans 16 amino acids. In germline, CDR1 is SGDLS, CDR2 YYNGEE. Trimming removed 3 bases from V and 5 bases from J, with 18 bases in between. The CDR3 bases are TGTGCCAGCAGCGCTGGGATGGTAGCGCTAAACAATGAGCAGTTCTTC. Its translation is CASSAGMVALNNEQFF.

The table lists this clone with many counts. The chain couples TRBV11-2 to TRBJ1-1; D possibly corresponds to TRBD1 (5 bases). Between the trimmed V and J ends, which lost 2 bases and 1 base, there was a span of 8 bases. The CDR3 loop spans 14 amino acids. Germline values: CDR1 SGHAT, CDR2 FQNNGV. For the CDR3, the DNA is TGTGCCAGCAGCTTACGGACATCGAACACTGAAGCTTTCTTT. Translation: CASSLRTSNTEAFF.

The table lists this clone with a few counts. CDR3 amino acids: CASSVRDRGVYEQYF. The CDR3 DNA reads TGTGCCAGCAGCGTAAGGGACAGGGGGGTTTACGAGCAGTACTTC. J is TRBJ2-7 and V is TRBV7-2, with TRBD1 matching over 11 bases. Germline V gene sequence: CDR1 SGHTA, CDR2 FQGNSA. V was pared by 5 bases and J by 4 bases, with 7 bases of the junction left unmatched. The CDR3 covers 15 residues.

This clone occurred many times. The rearrangement joins TRBV18 to TRBJ2-5; 10 bases match TRBD2. There are 16 residues in the CDR3. Germline assignment: CDR1 KGHSH and CDR2 LQKENI. Trimming took 0 bases from V and 5 from J; bases not matched to a gene: 6. The CDR3 region is CASSPPLLAGAETQYF. The CDR3 nucleotides read TGTGCCAGCTCACCACCGTTGCTAGCGGGAGCTGAGACCCAGTACTTC.

This clone was detected a few times. The sample contains more than one DNA sequence encoding this CDR3. The V call is TRBV20-1, the J call TRBJ2-2, with D tentatively TRBD1 (5 bases). Trimming removed 6 bases at V and 8 bases at J, with 10 bases between. The germline V gene encodes CDR1 DFQATT and CDR2 SNEGSKA (reference sequence). The CDR3 sequence is 11 residues long. The CDR3 bases are TGCAGTGCAGCCCCAGGGGGGGAGCTGTTTTTT. Encoded protein: CSAAPGGELFF.